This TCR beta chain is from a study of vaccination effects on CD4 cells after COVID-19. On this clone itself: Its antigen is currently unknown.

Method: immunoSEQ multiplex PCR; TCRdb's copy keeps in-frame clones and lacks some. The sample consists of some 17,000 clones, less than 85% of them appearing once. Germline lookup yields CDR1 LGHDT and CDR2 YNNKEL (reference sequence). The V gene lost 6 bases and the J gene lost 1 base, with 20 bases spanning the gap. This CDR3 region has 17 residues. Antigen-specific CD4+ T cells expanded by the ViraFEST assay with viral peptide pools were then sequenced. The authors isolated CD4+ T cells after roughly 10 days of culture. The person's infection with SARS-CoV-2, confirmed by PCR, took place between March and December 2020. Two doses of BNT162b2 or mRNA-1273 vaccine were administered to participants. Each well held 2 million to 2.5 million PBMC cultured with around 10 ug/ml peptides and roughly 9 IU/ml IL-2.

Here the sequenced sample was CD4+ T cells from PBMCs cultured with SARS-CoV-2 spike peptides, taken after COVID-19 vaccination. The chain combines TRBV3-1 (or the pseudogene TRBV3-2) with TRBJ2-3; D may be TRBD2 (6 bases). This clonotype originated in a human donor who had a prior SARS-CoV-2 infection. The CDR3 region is CASSPFAPGEGTDTQYF. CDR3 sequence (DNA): TGTGCCAGCAGTCCTTTTGCCCCGGGGGAAGGCACAGATACGCAGTATTTT.